Listed here are 16 T cell receptor beta chains from one sample, sequenced in a study of T cell clonotyping in hematopoietic cell transplantation. The method was immunoSEQ multiplex PCR; TCRdb's version includes in-frame clones alone and lacks a portion of them. The sample has approximately 75,000 clones; approximately 94% are singletons. Input material: peripheral blood mononuclear cells. All receptors derive from a middle-aged man in good health. Some clones in this sample may be carry-over from other donors' samples.

CDR3 region: CASSLSGGAQETQYF. Here the CDR3 DNA reads TGTGCCAGCAGCTTAAGCGGGGGGGCCCAAGAGACCCAGTACTTC. The chain joins TRBV7-9 to TRBJ2-5; 10 bases agree with TRBD2. This CDR3 has 15 residues. The trim removed 2 bases at V and 1 base at J, leaving 1 base unmatched. Germline V gene data show CDR1 as SEHNR and CDR2 as FQNEAQ (reference sequence).

V gene TRBV30 combines with J gene TRBJ1-3, with D possibly TRBD1 on 5 matching bases. V lost 1 base and J 4 bases, leaving 11 bases between the germline ends. The CDR3 has 14 residues. Looked up from germline, CDR1 is GTSNPN and CDR2 is SVGIG (reference sequence). Here the CDR3 reads CAWSGQGGGNTIYF. The CDR3 nucleotides read TGTGCCTGGAGTGGGCAGGGTGGCGGAAACACCATATATTTT.

J is TRBJ1-5 and V is TRBV28; D gene unclear. The CDR3 loop spans 14 amino acids. V lost 2 bases, J lost 6 bases, and 11 bases lay in between. Germline V lookup: CDR1 MDHEN, CDR2 SYDVKM. The CDR3, as DNA: TGTGCCAGCAGTTTACACGGAGCGGGTCAGCCCCAGCATTTT. Translating it yields CASSLHGAGQPQHF.

The chain links TRBV20-1 to TRBJ2-1; D not resolved. Trimming took off 2 bases at V and 7 bases at J, with 0 bases between the two ends. Germline values: CDR1 DFQATT, CDR2 SNEGSKA (reference sequence). The CDR3 is made up of 9 amino acids. The CDR3 here is CSARNEQFF. In DNA form, the CDR3 reads TGCAGTGCTAGAAATGAGCAGTTCTTC.

V is TRBV19 and J is TRBJ1-4; D may be TRBD1 (6 bases). CDR1 is LNHDA and CDR2 is SQIVND in the germline V gene (reference sequence). V was pared by 7 bases and J by 4 bases, with 13 bases between. CDR3 length equals 14 residues. The CDR3 here is CASTAGQYNEKLFF. In DNA, the CDR3 is TGTGCCAGTACCGCCGGACAGTATAATGAAAAACTGTTTTTT.

The V call is TRBV2, the J call TRBJ1-6; D is perhaps TRBD1 (6 bases). The CDR3 totals 16 residues. V was clipped by 6 bases and J by 3 bases, with 15 bases between them. The germline V gene encodes CDR1 SNHLY and CDR2 FYNNEI. CDR3 region: CASSRTGPYYNSPLHF. The CDR3 DNA follows: TGTGCCAGCAGCCGTACAGGGCCCTACTATAATTCACCCCTCCACTTT.

This chain joins TRBV7-3 and TRBJ1-1; D is unclear. Trimming left V 7 bases short and J 2 bases short, with 11 bases between. Germline lookup yields CDR1 SGHTA and CDR2 FQGTGA. The CDR3 extends over 13 amino acids. The CDR3 DNA is TGTGCCAGCACCCTAGGGTATAACACTGAAGCTTTCTTT. Translating gives CASTLGYNTEAFF.

The CDR3 DNA sequence: TGTGCCATCAGTTTCGACAGTAACACTGAAGCTTTCTTT. Translated, it gives CAISFDSNTEAFF. The rearrangement links TRBV10-3 to TRBJ1-1, with D possibly TRBD1 on 5 matching bases. The CDR3 is 13 residues long. The germline gives CDR1 ENHRY, CDR2 SYGVKD. Between the trimmed V and J ends, which lost 5 bases and 2 bases, there was a span of 9 bases.

The rearrangement joins TRBV5-1 to TRBJ1-2, with D perhaps TRBD1 (6 bases). V lost 0 bases, J lost 4 bases, and 13 bases lay in between. Looked up from germline, CDR1 is SGHRS and CDR2 is YFSETQ. This CDR3 is 15 amino acids long. The CDR3 DNA follows: TGCGCCAGCAGCTTGGTACAGGGAGTGGCCTATGGCTACACCTTC. Amino acids: CASSLVQGVAYGYTF.

This clone showed up just once. The genes are TRBV14 and TRBJ2-7; D is unclear. CDR1 and CDR2 from the germline V gene are SGHDN and FVKESK. V lost 4 bases and J lost 1, with 5 bases in between. CDR3 length equals 12 residues. Written as DNA, the CDR3 is TGTGCCAGCAGCCGGCAATCCTACGAGCAGTACTTC. Its translation: CASSRQSYEQYF.

This rearrangement joins TRBV30 to TRBJ1-4; TRBD1 matches at 8 bases. The V gene end was trimmed by 2 bases and the J gene end by 7 bases; junction bases not matched to a gene: 6. The CDR3 is made up of 14 amino acids. CDR1 GTSNPN and CDR2 SVGIG come from the germline V gene (reference sequence). The CDR3 DNA sequence: TGTGCCTGGAGTACCGGGACAGGTCCTGAAAAACTGTTTTTT. It specifies CAWSTGTGPEKLFF.

The chain links TRBV15 to TRBJ2-5, with D tentatively TRBD1 or TRBD2 (5 bases each). V was trimmed by 0 bases and J by 2 bases, leaving 16 bases between them. This CDR3 is built from 17 residues. Germline CDR1 is LNHNV and CDR2 is YYDKDF (reference sequence). This chain's CDR3 is CATSRDLEGRVQETQYF. CDR3 in DNA: TGTGCCACCAGCAGAGATCTTGAGGGCAGGGTACAAGAGACCCAGTACTTC.

The V gene is TRBV28, the J gene TRBJ2-7; TRBD2 aligns across 10 bases. The germline V gene encodes CDR1 MDHEN and CDR2 SYDVKM. The V and J ends lost 6 bases and 4 bases, in that order; junction bases with no gene match: 9. The CDR3 length is 15 residues. The CDR3 DNA sequence: TGTGCCAGCAGGGGGGGTGGGACTAGCGTATACGAGCAGTACTTC. Residues: CASRGGGTSVYEQYF.

DNA of the CDR3: TGCGCCAGCAGCCAATTACCGACCGCAACCTACGAGCAGTACTTC. Its protein product is CASSQLPTATYEQYF. V and J are TRBV4-1 and TRBJ2-7, with D hard to call. With 2 bases removed from V and 2 bases from J, the gap between germline ends came to 13 bases. There are 15 residues in the CDR3. Germline V gene lookup returns CDR1 MGHRA and CDR2 YSYEKL.

CDR3 bases: TGTGCCAGCAGCTTTGGCAGGGAGAGCAATCAGCCCCAGCATTTT. Amino acid sequence: CASSFGRESNQPQHF. The chain couples TRBV27 to TRBJ1-5, with D tentatively TRBD1 (5 bases). Per germline, CDR1 MNHEY and CDR2 SMNVEV (reference sequence). CDR3 length: 15 residues. V was cut by 6 bases and J by 1 base, with 13 bases left in between.

This chain uses TRBV30 with TRBJ2-1; possibly TRBD1 or TRBD2 for D (6 bases each). In germline, CDR1 is GTSNPN, CDR2 SVGIG (reference sequence). V was trimmed by 0 bases and J by 8 bases, leaving 8 bases between them. This CDR3 comprises 12 residues. CDR3 region: CAWSVRGHEQFF. CDR3 bases: TGTGCCTGGAGTGTACGGGGGCATGAGCAGTTCTTC.